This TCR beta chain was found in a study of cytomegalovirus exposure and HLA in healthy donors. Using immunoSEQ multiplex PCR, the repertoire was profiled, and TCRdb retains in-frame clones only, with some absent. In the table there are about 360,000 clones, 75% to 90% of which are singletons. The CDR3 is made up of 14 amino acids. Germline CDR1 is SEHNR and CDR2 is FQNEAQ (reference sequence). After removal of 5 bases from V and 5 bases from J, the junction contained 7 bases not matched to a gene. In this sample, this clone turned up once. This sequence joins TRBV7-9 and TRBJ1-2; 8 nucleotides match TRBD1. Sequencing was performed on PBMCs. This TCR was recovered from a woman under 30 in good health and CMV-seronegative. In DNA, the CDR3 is TGTGCCAGCAGCCCCCAGGGGGCGCGGTATGGCTACACCTTC. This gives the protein CASSPQGARYGYTF.